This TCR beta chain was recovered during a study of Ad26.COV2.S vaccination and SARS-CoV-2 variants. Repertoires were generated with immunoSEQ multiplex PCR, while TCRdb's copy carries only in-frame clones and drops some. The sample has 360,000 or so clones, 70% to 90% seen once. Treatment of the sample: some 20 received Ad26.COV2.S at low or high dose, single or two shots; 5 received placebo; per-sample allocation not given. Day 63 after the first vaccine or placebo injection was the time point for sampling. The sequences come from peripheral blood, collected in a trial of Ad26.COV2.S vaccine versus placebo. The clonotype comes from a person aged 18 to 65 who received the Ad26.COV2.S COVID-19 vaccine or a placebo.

The CDR3 region is CASSFPGVAGAHGYTF. CDR3 bases: TGTGCCAGCAGCTTCCCAGGGGTGGCAGGGGCCCATGGCTACACCTTC. The chain joins TRBV7-2 to TRBJ1-2; D is possibly TRBD1 (6 bases). This CDR3 comprises 16 residues. The V gene lost 3 bases and the J gene lost 6 bases, with 20 bases spanning the gap. Germline V gene sequence: CDR1 SGHTA, CDR2 FQGNSA.